The clone carrying this T cell receptor (beta chain) was seen a single time. Its antigen is not known. V lost 6 bases and J 11 bases, leaving 34 bases between the germline ends. The germline V gene encodes CDR1 MNHNS and CDR2 SASEGT. The CDR3 loop spans 18 amino acids. This sample is part of a study of blood T cells in healthy people across ages. Study-wide results and limits: Possibly confounding the expanded clonotype changes was the fact that donor CMV status was unknown. TCR beta diversity, measured per million T cells, fell in a roughly linear way with age. It was the long-lived donors that had more naive CD4+ cells and higher diversity than aged donors.

Using a J-beta primer mix together with a sample-barcoded 5' primer, a second PCR was run for roughly 7 to 12 cycles. Per sample, CDR3-containing paired-end reads numbered at least 2.5 million. Using its own MiXCR run on the 5' RACE reads, TCRdb lists one record per CDR3 protein. Counted here are 1 million to 1.2 million distinct CDR3 sequences, around two fifths occurring once; the ten biggest clones make up around 13%. Sequencing was carried out using blood. The V call is TRBV6-1, the J call TRBJ2-5; a weak D match, TRBD2 (5 bases). The sequence was collected from a man aged 18 to 35 in good health. The DNA for the CDR3 is TGTGCCAGCAGCCGGGATCAGCCCAGGCTGGGCTCCTACAATGAGCAGTACTTC. Its translation: CASSRDQPRLGSYNEQYF.